Below, 26 T cell receptor beta chains from the same sample are listed, as sequenced in a study of blood T cells in healthy people across ages. Using a J-beta primer mix together with a sample-barcoded 5' primer, a second PCR was run for about 6 to 11 cycles. TCRdb recomputed calls from the 5' RACE reads with MiXCR, one row per CDR3 protein. There are fewer than 2 million distinct CDR3 sequences in the sample; roughly two fifths occur only once, and about 23% lies in the top ten. Sequenced material: blood. The receptors were gathered from a human donor in good health.

The chain uses TRBV20-1 and TRBJ1-2, with 7 bases matching TRBD1. Germline CDR1 DFQATT, CDR2 SNEGSKA (reference sequence). The V segment lost 4 bases and the J segment 1 base; nucleotides outside the gene matches: 9. CDR3 length: 15 residues. The CDR3 DNA is TGCAGTGCTATCCCGGGACAGTATGATAACTATGGCTACACCTTC. Encoded protein: CSAIPGQYDNYGYTF.

This clonotype was picked up many times. The rearrangement links TRBV9 to TRBJ2-3; D not certain. The ends were cut back, 0 bases at V and 1 base at J, with 12 bases in the middle. The CDR3 totals 16 residues. Germline assignment: CDR1 SGDLS and CDR2 YYNGEE. CDR3 DNA: TGTGCCAGCAGCGTAGATGCGTCGTATCGCACAGATACGCAGTATTTT. This codes for CASSVDASYRTDTQYF.

This rearrangement joins TRBV6-6 to TRBJ1-1; TRBD1 is a possible D gene (5 bases). In germline, CDR1 is MNHNY, CDR2 SVGAGI (reference sequence). The CDR3 length is 14 residues. The V and J ends lost 4 bases and 1 base respectively, with 10 bases between them. CDR3 amino acids: CASSCSGGNTEAFF. CDR3 nucleotides: TGTGCCAGCAGTTGCTCTGGGGGGAACACTGAAGCTTTCTTT.

The chain carries TRBV7-8 and TRBJ2-5; possible D gene TRBD1, 6 bases. Germline V gene sequence: CDR1 SGHVS, CDR2 FQNEAQ. V lost 3 bases and J 11 bases, leaving 16 bases between the germline ends. The CDR3 spans 13 residues. The CDR3 reads CASSFRTGQVQYF. The CDR3 nucleotides read TGTGCCAGCAGCTTTAGAACAGGGCAGGTGCAGTACTTC.

The chain employs TRBV28 and TRBJ2-7; D gene uncertain. Germline CDR1 MDHEN, CDR2 SYDVKM. The V end lost 6 bases, the J end lost 5 bases, and 17 bases lay between the germline ends. This CDR3 contains 14 residues. The CDR3 spells CASSQIHLSHEQYF. The CDR3 region has the DNA TGTGCCAGCAGCCAAATCCACCTATCCCACGAGCAGTACTTC.

This sequence joins TRBV7-9 and TRBJ2-6, with 7 bases matching TRBD2. The CDR3 consists of 19 residues. After removal of 5 bases from V and 2 bases from J, the junction contained 15 bases not matched to a gene. Germline V CDR1 and CDR2: SEHNR, FQNEAQ (reference sequence). In DNA form, the CDR3 reads TGTGCCAGCAGCGGCCAAAGAAGCGGGGCAGGGACTGGGGCCAACGTCCTGACTTTC. This gives the protein CASSGQRSGAGTGANVLTF.

This clonotype was found a few times. The rearrangement joins TRBV6-5 to TRBJ2-4; tentatively, D is TRBD1 (5 bases). V lost 2 bases and J lost 9, with 8 bases in between. From germline, CDR1 is MNHEY and CDR2 SVGAGI. The CDR3 runs to 12 residues. The CDR3 is CASSYGAGIQYF. The CDR3 DNA reads as TGTGCCAGCAGTTACGGGGCCGGCATTCAGTACTTC.

For this clonotype: A much larger clone is a single base away; this may be a read error. The V gene is TRBV20-1, the J gene TRBJ1-1, with TRBD1 matching over 7 bases. Germline V gene lookup returns CDR1 DFQATT and CDR2 SNEGSKA (reference sequence). This CDR3 comprises 11 residues. In nucleotides, the CDR3 is TGCAGGGCCACCGGGACAGAAAAAGCTTTCTTT. Protein sequence: CRATGTEKAFF.

The CDR3 loop reads CSASYGTANTEAFF. CDR3 sequence (DNA): TGCAGTGCTAGCTATGGGACAGCTAACACTGAAGCTTTCTTT. The chain couples TRBV20-1 to TRBJ1-1, with TRBD1 matching 7 bases. CDR3 size: 14 residues. Germline V gives CDR1 DFQATT, CDR2 SNEGSKA (reference sequence). V lost 3 bases to trimming and J lost 2 bases; unmatched junction nucleotides: 6.

The sample holds a few counts of this clonotype. This chain joins TRBV4-3 and TRBJ1-1, with 8 bases lining up with TRBD1. This CDR3 spans 14 amino acids. The germline V gene encodes CDR1 LGHNA and CDR2 YSLEER. The junction had 4 bases not matched to a gene; V was cut back by 0 bases and J by 7 bases. The CDR3 DNA reads TGCGCCAGCAGCCAAGAAGAGGGGACAGGTGAAGCTTTCTTT. Its protein product is CASSQEEGTGEAFF.

The chain employs TRBV10-3 and TRBJ1-2, with D hard to call. The CDR3 extends over 14 amino acids. V shed 3 bases and J shed 2 bases, with 10 bases lying between them. Germline V gene lookup returns CDR1 ENHRY and CDR2 SYGVKD. CDR3 sequence: CAISDITINYGYTF. The CDR3 region has the DNA TGTGCCATCAGTGATATTACGATCAACTATGGCTACACCTTC.

CDR3 in amino acids: CSARGDRGSYNEQFF. The CDR3 bases are TGCAGTGCACGCGGGGACAGGGGATCTTACAATGAGCAGTTCTTC. The V gene is TRBV20-1, the J gene TRBJ2-1, with 10 bases aligning to TRBD1. The J segment lost 4 bases and the V segment lost 6 bases, leaving 9 bases of the junction unmatched. Germline lookup yields CDR1 DFQATT and CDR2 SNEGSKA (reference sequence). The CDR3 sequence is 15 residues long.

This clonotype has only a few counts. This chain joins TRBV12-3 or TRBV12-4 and TRBJ2-5; perhaps D is TRBD1 or TRBD2 (5 bases each). V lost 3 bases to trimming and J lost 4 bases, with 12 bases between them. This CDR3 contains 14 residues. Written as DNA, the CDR3 is TGTGCCAGCAGTTTCGAGGGGATCCGAGAGACCCAGTACTTC. It yields the protein CASSFEGIRETQYF.

Only a few counts were recorded for this clonotype. This may be a read error: a much more frequent sequence differs by one nucleotide. The chain recombines TRBV12-3 or TRBV12-4 with TRBJ2-3; D is tentatively TRBD1 or TRBD2 (5 bases each). V was pared by 5 bases and J by 2 bases, with 11 bases between. The CDR3 loop spans 14 amino acids. The CDR3 loop reads CASSPRDATDTQYF. The CDR3 nucleotides read TGTGCCAGCAGTCCCCGGGACGCCACAGATACGCAGTATTTT.

The chain has TRBV4-2 and TRBJ1-1; 7 positions agree with TRBD1. CDR1 LGHNA and CDR2 YNFKEQ come from the germline V gene. Losses at the gene ends were 4 bases for V and 4 bases for J; bases not matched to a gene: 6. The CDR3 contains 14 residues. CDR3 DNA sequence: TGTGCCAGCAGCCCGGAGGGGGCCCCCACTGAAGCTTTCTTT. This codes for CASSPEGAPTEAFF.

In regard to this clonotype: At one of its ends the junction is not consistent with the germline gene, which may arise from a read error. The chain has TRBV15 and TRBJ1-1; 9 bases line up with TRBD1. Germline V lookup: CDR1 LNHNV, CDR2 YYDKDF (reference sequence). The CDR3 consists of 14 residues. CDR3 nucleotides: TGTGCCACCAGCGGAGGACAGGGGTGGGCTGAAGCTTGCTTT. Protein sequence: CATSGGQGWAEACF.

This chain connects TRBV4-1 to TRBJ2-3; 8 bases match TRBD1. Per the germline V gene, CDR1 is MGHRA and CDR2 is YSYEKL. The V and J ends lost 1 base and 2 bases, in that order; junction bases with no gene match: 5. CDR3 length: 16 residues. DNA of the CDR3: TGCGCCAGCAGCCAAGGGACAGGGTCCGACACAGATACGCAGTATTTT. Amino acid sequence: CASSQGTGSDTDTQYF.

The V and J genes are TRBV24-1 and TRBJ2-2; the D is unclear. Germline V gene sequence: CDR1 KGHDR, CDR2 SFDVKD. The CDR3 loop spans 16 amino acids. Trimming took 3 bases from V and 5 from J, leaving 15 bases between them. The CDR3 nucleotides read TGTGCCACCAGTGATACGGCCGGGTCCAAAACCGGGGAGCTGTTTTTT. Its protein is CATSDTAGSKTGELFF.

This chain links TRBV24-1 with TRBJ2-1, with TRBD1 matching 9 bases. This CDR3 is built from 17 residues. J gave up 2 bases and V 5 bases, and 9 bases lay outside the gene matches. Germline-derived CDR1 and CDR2 are KGHDR and SFDVKD. CDR3 in amino acids: CATSANPGTGTYNEQFF. The CDR3 DNA follows: TGTGCCACCAGTGCCAACCCCGGGACAGGGACCTACAATGAGCAGTTCTTC.

This clonotype was observed a handful of times. The rearrangement uses TRBV12-3 or TRBV12-4 and TRBJ1-2, with D possibly being TRBD1 (5 bases). V was cut by 5 bases and J by 7 bases, with 20 bases left in between. The CDR3 is 15 amino acids. DNA of the CDR3: TGTGCCAGCAGTCCAGGGACGACGCCCGGGTTTGGCTACACCTTC. It translates to CASSPGTTPGFGYTF.

This clonotype occurred a few times. The CDR3 region has the DNA TGTGCCAGCAGTTTGCCTTACATACAGGTTCAAGAGACCCAGTACTTC. Protein product: CASSLPYIQVQETQYF. This chain connects TRBV28 to TRBJ2-5; D might be TRBD1 (5 bases). Germline CDR1 MDHEN, CDR2 SYDVKM. The CDR3 has 16 amino acids. Trimming removed 3 bases from V and 2 bases from J, with 16 bases in between.

As for this clonotype: A junction boundary mismatches the germline segment, possibly from a read error. The rearrangement joins TRBV20-1 to TRBJ1-2; D is unresolved. This CDR3 is 13 amino acids long. Germline lookup yields CDR1 DFQATT and CDR2 SNEGSKA (reference sequence). The CDR3 DNA reads as TGCAGTGCCAAGAGGCGTGGTGACTATGGCCACACCTTC. Residues: CSAKRRGDYGHTF.

The rearrangement uses TRBV5-1 and TRBJ2-3; 9 nucleotides line up with TRBD1. Trimming at V came to 2 bases and at J to 2 bases, leaving 9 bases not matched to a gene. The germline V gene has CDR1 SGHRS and CDR2 YFSETQ. This CDR3 is 17 amino acids long. The chain's CDR3 is CASSLYPGQGNTDTQYF. CDR3 bases: TGCGCCAGCAGCTTATACCCGGGACAGGGAAACACAGATACGCAGTATTTT.

The chain carries TRBV24-1 and TRBJ1-5; D remains ambiguous. The germline gives CDR1 KGHDR, CDR2 SFDVKD. The ends were cut back, 5 bases at V and 6 bases at J, with 13 bases in the middle. The CDR3 consists of 14 residues. CDR3 coding DNA: TGTGCCACCAGTGCGGGCAGGTCGGGTCAGCCCCAGCATTTT. It translates to CATSAGRSGQPQHF.

This clonotype has a handful of counts. The chain carries TRBV6-2 or TRBV6-3 and TRBJ1-1, with D perhaps TRBD1 (6 bases). The CDR3 has 19 residues. Trimming took off 2 bases at V and 4 bases at J, with 26 bases between the two ends. Germline V gives CDR1 MNHEY, CDR2 SVGEGT. In nucleotides, the CDR3 is TGTGCCAGCAGTTACCGTACACAGGGAGGCGGCAGTCCACTCACTGAAGCTTTCTTT. It encodes CASSYRTQGGGSPLTEAFF.

V and J are TRBV7-2 and TRBJ2-5, with 7 bases that match TRBD2. V shed 1 base and J 1 base; nucleotides not matched to a gene: 6. The CDR3 runs to 16 residues. Germline CDR1 and CDR2: SGHTA and FQGNSA. CDR3 protein: CASSLVWGGVQETQYF. The DNA for the CDR3 is TGTGCCAGCAGCTTAGTGTGGGGGGGAGTCCAAGAGACCCAGTACTTC.